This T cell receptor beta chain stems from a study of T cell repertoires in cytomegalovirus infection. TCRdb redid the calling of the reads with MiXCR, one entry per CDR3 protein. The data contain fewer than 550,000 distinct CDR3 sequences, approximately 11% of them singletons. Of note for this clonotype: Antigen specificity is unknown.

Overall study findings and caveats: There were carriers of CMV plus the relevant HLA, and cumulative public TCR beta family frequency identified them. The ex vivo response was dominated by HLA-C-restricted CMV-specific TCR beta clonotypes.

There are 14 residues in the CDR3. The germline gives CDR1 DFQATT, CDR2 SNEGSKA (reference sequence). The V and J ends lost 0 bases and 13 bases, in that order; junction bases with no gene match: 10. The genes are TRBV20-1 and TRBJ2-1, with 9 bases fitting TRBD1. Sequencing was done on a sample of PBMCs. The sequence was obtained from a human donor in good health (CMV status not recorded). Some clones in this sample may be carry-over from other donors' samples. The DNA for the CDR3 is TGCAGTGCTAGAGAGCACGGGACAGGGACCCTACAGTTCTTC. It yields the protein CSAREHGTGTLQFF.